The 13 T cell receptor beta chains in this list originate from one sample, sequenced in a study of T-cell memory formation after mild COVID-19. One entry per CDR3 protein results from TCRdb running MiXCR on the 5' RACE reads. The sample contains tens of thousands of distinct CDR3 sequences, around 27% of which appear only once. Sequencing used PBMCs or a T cell subset sorted from them (not recorded which). These receptors all stem from a man between 18 and 29 years old who had mild COVID-19 (a few samples of this study predate the infection). Cell type and time point are not known.

V and J are TRBV7-6 and TRBJ2-7, with D possibly being TRBD1 (6 bases). This CDR3 is built from 13 residues. Germline CDR1 is SGHVS and CDR2 is FNYEAQ. Trimming removed 6 bases at V and 2 bases at J, with 11 bases between. The CDR3 nucleotides read TGTGCCAGCAGTGAAGGACAGCCCTACGAGCAGTACTTC. This codes for CASSEGQPYEQYF.

This clonotype was seen at least ten times. V and J are TRBV7-9 and TRBJ2-5; TRBD1 agrees at 9 bases. This CDR3 is built from 17 residues. CDR1 and CDR2 (germline): SEHNR, FQNEAQ (reference sequence). The trim removed 7 bases at V and 5 bases at J, leaving 17 bases unmatched. The CDR3: CASTPGQGFVRRETQYF. CDR3 sequence (DNA): TGTGCCAGCACACCGGGACAGGGCTTTGTTCGGCGGGAGACCCAGTACTTC. The full variable domain, its missing parts supplied by reference TRBV7-9 and TRBJ2-5, is DTGVSQNPRHKITKRGQNVTFRCDPISEHNRLYWYRQTLGQGPEFLTYFQNEAQLEKSRLLSDRFSAERPKGSFSTLEIQRTEQGDSAMYLCASTPGQGFVRRETQYFGPGTRLLVL.

About this clonotype: One end of the junction does not line up with germline, which may come from a read error. The chain recombines TRBV27 with TRBJ1-1, with D hard to call. The CDR3 is 10 residues long. Germline V gene sequence: CDR1 MNHEY, CDR2 SMNVEV (reference sequence). This CDR3 is CASSSRLGSF. The CDR3 DNA is TGTGCCAGCAGTTCCAGGCTTGGATCCTTT.

Only a few counts were recorded for this clonotype. The chain combines TRBV7-8 with TRBJ2-1, with D possibly TRBD2 on 5 matching bases. Per germline, CDR1 SGHVS and CDR2 FQNEAQ. This CDR3 spans 15 amino acids. Trimming pared 4 bases from V and 4 bases from J, leaving 14 bases between. The DNA of the CDR3 is TGTGCCAGCAGCTCGCGTCGGACTTCTTACAATGAGCAGTTCTTC. Protein product: CASSSRRTSYNEQFF.

This clonotype was counted at least ten times. The chain carries TRBV7-2 and TRBJ2-1; the D is unclear. This CDR3 has 12 residues. The V gene's germline CDR1 is SGHTA and CDR2 FQGNSA. Trimming took off 1 base at V and 5 bases at J, with 3 bases between the two ends. The CDR3 bases are TGTGCCAGCAGCTTAGTCGACAATGAGCAGTTCTTC. Amino acid sequence: CASSLVDNEQFF.

V usage is TRBV5-1 and J usage is TRBJ1-5; weak D call: TRBD1 (5 bases). Germline CDR1 and CDR2: SGHRS and YFSETQ. V lost 4 bases, J lost 0 bases, and 11 bases lay in between. This CDR3 comprises 15 residues. The CDR3 nucleotides read TGCGCCAGCAGCCTAGGGGACTCTAGCAATCAGCCCCAGCATTTT. This gives the protein CASSLGDSSNQPQHF.

The sample holds a few counts of this clonotype. The gene calls are TRBV7-2 and TRBJ2-7, with TRBD1 identical over 7 bases. This CDR3 contains 13 residues. Germline V gene sequence: CDR1 SGHTA, CDR2 FQGNSA. After removal of 0 bases from V and 4 bases from J, the junction contained 0 bases not matched to a gene. CDR3 coding DNA: TGTGCCAGCAGCTTAGCGGACAGGTACGAGCAGTACGTC. Amino acids: CASSLADRYEQYV.

This clonotype came up many times. The chain has TRBV12-3 or TRBV12-4 and TRBJ2-3, with 8 bases that match TRBD1. This CDR3 region has 12 residues. V was pared by 6 bases and J by 6 bases, with 2 bases of the junction left unmatched. This CDR3 is CASSYRGDTQYF. CDR3 coding DNA: TGTGCCAGCAGCTACAGGGGGGATACGCAGTATTTT.

This clonotype came up a few times. The chain couples TRBV5-1 to TRBJ2-7, with D hard to call. V lost 0 bases to trimming and J lost 7 bases, with 14 bases between them. Germline V gives CDR1 SGHRS, CDR2 YFSETQ. CDR3 length: 14 residues. In nucleotides, the CDR3 is TGCGCCAGCAGCTTGGGGAGTATTACGGAAGAGCAGTACTTC. Translation gives CASSLGSITEEQYF. Full variable domain (rest looked up from reference TRBV5-1 and TRBJ2-7): KAGVTQTPRYLIKTRGQQVTLSCSPISGHRSVSWYQQTPGQGLQFLFEYFSETQRNKGNFPGRFSGRQFSNSRSEMNVSTLELGDSALYLCASSLGSITEEQYFGPGTRLTVT.

The V and J genes are TRBV6-5 and TRBJ2-4; 9 positions match TRBD1. J lost 10 bases, V lost 4 bases, and 8 bases had no gene match. Germline assignment: CDR1 MNHEY and CDR2 SVGAGI. The CDR3 is 14 amino acids. CDR3 nucleotide sequence: TGTGCCAGCAGTTCCCCGGGACAGGGAGTAATTCAGTACTTC. The encoded protein is CASSSPGQGVIQYF.

This clonotype was recorded only once. The V and J genes are TRBV27 and TRBJ1-1; 7 bases fit TRBD1. V trimming: 6 bases; J trimming: 11 bases; junction bases outside the gene matches: 9. The length of the CDR3 is 12 residues. The germline CDR1 and CDR2 sequences are MNHEY and SMNVEV (reference sequence). CDR3 nucleotide sequence: TGTGCCAGCAGCCCGGGACAGCCCTCCGCTTTCTTT. Amino acids: CASSPGQPSAFF.

The chain recombines TRBV27 with TRBJ2-1; D ambiguous. In germline, CDR1 is MNHEY, CDR2 SMNVEV (reference sequence). V lost 5 bases to trimming and J lost 0 bases, with 17 bases between them. The CDR3 contains 17 residues. The CDR3 region has the DNA TGTGCCAGCAGTCCCGACCCCCCTCCCAGCTCCTACAATGAGCAGTTCTTC. This encodes CASSPDPPPSSYNEQFF.

The V gene is TRBV29-1, the J gene TRBJ1-4; D is possibly TRBD1 (6 bases). V was cut by 3 bases and J by 7 bases, with 12 bases left in between. CDR3 length: 13 residues. The germline gives CDR1 SQVTM, CDR2 ANQGSEA. Written as DNA, the CDR3 is TGCAGCGTTGACAGGCAGGGGAGTGAAAAACTGTTTTTT. Its protein is CSVDRQGSEKLFF.